This paragraph covers one T cell receptor (beta chain) sequence. Its antigen is currently unknown. These data belong to a study of shared clonotypes between healthy human individuals. Study overall: CD4 naive and CD4 memory each took three plates per donor, while CD8 naive took two and CD8 memory one.

Trimming shortened V by 4 bases and J by 9 bases, and 16 bases separated the two germline ends. CDR3 length equals 14 residues. From germline, CDR1 is LNHDA and CDR2 SQIVND (reference sequence). Sequencing was performed with immunoSEQ multiplex PCR; in TCRdb, only in-frame clones are kept and a portion is missing. The sample contains 2 million to 2.5 million clones, roughly 93% of which appear only once. Points from the study as a whole: The naive CD4 repertoires of a few donors were compared, and around 4.9% of clonotypes were shared. A reduction in generation probabilities was seen for non-shared clonotypes relative to those shared by all four donors.

The receptor was derived from a man aged 18 to 30 in good health. Some clones in this sample may be carry-over from other donors' samples. The source material was naive CD4+ T cells from PBMCs. Stated subset: CD45RA+ positively selected. V usage is TRBV19 and J usage is TRBJ2-1; D is perhaps TRBD1 or TRBD2 (5 bases each). The CDR3 DNA sequence: TGTGCCAGTAGTACCGGGACCCTAGGGACTGAGCAGTTCTTC. Translated, it gives CASSTGTLGTEQFF. Full variable domain (outside the CDR3, taken from reference TRBV19 and TRBJ2-1): DGGITQSPKYLFRKEGQNVTLSCEQNLNHDAMYWYRQDPGQGLRLIYYSQIVNDFQKGDIAEGYSVSREKKESFPLTVTSAQKNPTAFYLCASSTGTLGTEQFFGPGTRLTVL.